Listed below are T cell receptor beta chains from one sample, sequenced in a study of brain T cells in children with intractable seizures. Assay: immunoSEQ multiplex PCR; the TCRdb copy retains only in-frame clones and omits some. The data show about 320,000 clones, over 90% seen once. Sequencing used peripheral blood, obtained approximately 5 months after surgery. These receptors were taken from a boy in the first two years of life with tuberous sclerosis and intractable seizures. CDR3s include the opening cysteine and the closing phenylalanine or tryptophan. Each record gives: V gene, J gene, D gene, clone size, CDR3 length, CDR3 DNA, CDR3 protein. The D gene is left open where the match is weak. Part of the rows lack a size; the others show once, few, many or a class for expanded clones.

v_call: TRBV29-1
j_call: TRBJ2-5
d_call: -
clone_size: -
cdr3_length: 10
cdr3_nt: TGCAGCGTTGTCCTGGAGACCCAGTACTTC
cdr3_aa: CSVVLETQYF

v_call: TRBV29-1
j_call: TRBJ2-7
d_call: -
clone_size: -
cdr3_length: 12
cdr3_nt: TGCAGCGTTGTAAGGGAAGGCTACGAGCAGTACTTC
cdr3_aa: CSVVREGYEQYF

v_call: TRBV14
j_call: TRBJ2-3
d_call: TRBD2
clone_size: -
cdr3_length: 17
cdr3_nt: TGTGCCAGCCGCCCATCGGGGCGGGAGGAGTTTTCAGATACGCAGTATTTT
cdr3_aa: CASRPSGREEFSDTQYF

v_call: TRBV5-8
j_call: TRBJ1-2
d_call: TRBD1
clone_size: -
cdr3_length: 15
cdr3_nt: TGTGCCAGCAGCCCGGGACAGGGGGCGACGATCGGCTACACCTTC
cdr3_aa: CASSPGQGATIGYTF

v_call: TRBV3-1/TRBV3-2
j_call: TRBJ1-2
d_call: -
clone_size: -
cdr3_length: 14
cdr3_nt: TGTGCCAGCAGCCAAGATCTGGTTAACTATGGCTACACCTTC
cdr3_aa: CASSQDLVNYGYTF

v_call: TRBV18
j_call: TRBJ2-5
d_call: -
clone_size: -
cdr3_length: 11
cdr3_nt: TGTGCCAGCTCTGAAGAAGATAGGCAGTACTTC
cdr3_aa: CASSEEDRQYF

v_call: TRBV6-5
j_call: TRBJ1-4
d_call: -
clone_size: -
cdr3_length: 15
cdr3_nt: TGTGCCAGCAGTTACGAGGGCAGCGGTAATGAAAAACTGTTTTTT
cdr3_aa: CASSYEGSGNEKLFF

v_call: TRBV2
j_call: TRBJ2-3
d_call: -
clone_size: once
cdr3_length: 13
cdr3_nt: TGTGCCAGCAGTGAAGCCCTCACAGATACGCAGTATTTT
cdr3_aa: CASSEALTDTQYF

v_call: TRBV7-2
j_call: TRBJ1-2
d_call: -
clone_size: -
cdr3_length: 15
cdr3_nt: TGTGCCAGCAGCCCTGGGACCTCGAGCCACTATGGCTACACCTTC
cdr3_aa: CASSPGTSSHYGYTF

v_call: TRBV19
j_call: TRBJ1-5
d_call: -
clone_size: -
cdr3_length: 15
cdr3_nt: TGTGCCAGTAGTATAGGCGGGATAGGCAATCAGCCCCAGCATTTT
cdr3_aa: CASSIGGIGNQPQHF

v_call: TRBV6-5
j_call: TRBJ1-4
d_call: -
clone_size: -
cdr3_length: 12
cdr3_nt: TGTGCCAGCGGGGCGATTAATGAAAAACTGTTTTTT
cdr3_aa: CASGAINEKLFF

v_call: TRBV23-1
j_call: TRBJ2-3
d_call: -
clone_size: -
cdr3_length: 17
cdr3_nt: TGCGCCAGCAGCCCAGCCCGGGGGGCCCAATGGGGAGATACGCAGTATTTT
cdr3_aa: CASSPARGAQWGDTQYF

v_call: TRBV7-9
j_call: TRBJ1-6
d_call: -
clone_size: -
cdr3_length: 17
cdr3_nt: TGTGCCAGCAGCCAGCAGGAAGCCAGCTCCTATAATTCACCCCTCCACTTT
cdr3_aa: CASSQQEASSYNSPLHF

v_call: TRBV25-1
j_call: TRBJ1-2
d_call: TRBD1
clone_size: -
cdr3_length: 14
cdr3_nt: TGTGCCAGCAGTTCCGACAGGGACAACTATGGCTACACCTTC
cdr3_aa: CASSSDRDNYGYTF

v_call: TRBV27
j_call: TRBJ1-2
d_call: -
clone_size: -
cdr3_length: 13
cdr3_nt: TGTGCCAGCAGTCCACGCAGCTCCTATGGCTACACCTTC
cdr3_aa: CASSPRSSYGYTF

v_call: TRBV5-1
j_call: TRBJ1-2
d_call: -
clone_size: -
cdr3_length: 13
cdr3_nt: TGCGCCAGCAGCTTAGGACAGATCTATGGCTACACCTTC
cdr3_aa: CASSLGQIYGYTF

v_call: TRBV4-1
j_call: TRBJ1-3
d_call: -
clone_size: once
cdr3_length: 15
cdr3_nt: TGCGCCAGCAGCCTCGGACAGATCTCTGGAAACACCATATATTTT
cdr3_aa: CASSLGQISGNTIYF

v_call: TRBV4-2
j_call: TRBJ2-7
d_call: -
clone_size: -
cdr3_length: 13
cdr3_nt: TGTGCCAGCAGCCAGGATCGATTCTACGAGCAGTACTTC
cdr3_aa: CASSQDRFYEQYF

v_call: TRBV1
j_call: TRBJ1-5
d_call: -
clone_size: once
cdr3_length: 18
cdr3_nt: TGCACCAGCAGTGCATACCCATCGGACAGGGGGCGAGTTCTGCCCCAGCATTTT
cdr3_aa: CTSSAYPSDRGRVLPQHF

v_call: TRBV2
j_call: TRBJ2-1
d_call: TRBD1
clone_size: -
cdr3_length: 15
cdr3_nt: TGTGCCAGCAGTGCCGGACAGGGGGTGTCCGGAGAGCAGTTCTTC
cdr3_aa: CASSAGQGVSGEQFF

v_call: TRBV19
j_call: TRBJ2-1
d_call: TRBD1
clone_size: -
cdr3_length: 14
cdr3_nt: TGTGCCAGTAGTATTTCCGGGACAGCGAATGAGCAGTTCTTC
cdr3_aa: CASSISGTANEQFF

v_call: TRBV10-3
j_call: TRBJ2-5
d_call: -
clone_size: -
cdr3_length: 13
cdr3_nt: TGTGCCATCAGTGAAGCCCCTGAGGAGACCCAGTACTTC
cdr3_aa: CAISEAPEETQYF

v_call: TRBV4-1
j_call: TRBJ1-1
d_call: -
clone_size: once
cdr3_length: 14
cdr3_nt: TGCGCCAGCAGACGAACAGGGTTGGACACTGAAGCTTTCTTT
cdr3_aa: CASRRTGLDTEAFF

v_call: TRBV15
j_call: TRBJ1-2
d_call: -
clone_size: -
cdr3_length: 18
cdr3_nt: TGTGCCACCAGCAGAGATTATAAGGGGATAGGTGGGGCGGACGGCTACACCTTC
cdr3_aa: CATSRDYKGIGGADGYTF

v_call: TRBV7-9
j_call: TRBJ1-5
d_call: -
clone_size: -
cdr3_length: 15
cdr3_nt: TGTGCCAGCAGCTCGCAGGGGAGTAGCAATCAGCCCCAGCATTTT
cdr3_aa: CASSSQGSSNQPQHF

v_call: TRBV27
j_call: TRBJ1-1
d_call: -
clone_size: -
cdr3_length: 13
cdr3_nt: TGTGCCAGCAGTTTAGGGGGGTCCACTGAAGCTTTCTTT
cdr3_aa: CASSLGGSTEAFF

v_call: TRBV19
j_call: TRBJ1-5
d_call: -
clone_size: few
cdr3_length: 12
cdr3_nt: TGTGCCAGCACAGTAGGGGGTCAGCCCCAGCATTTT
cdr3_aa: CASTVGGQPQHF

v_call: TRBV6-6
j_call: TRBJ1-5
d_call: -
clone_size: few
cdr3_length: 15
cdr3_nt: TGTGCCAGCAGTTACCTCGTCGATCGCGATCAGCCCCAGCATTTT
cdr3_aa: CASSYLVDRDQPQHF

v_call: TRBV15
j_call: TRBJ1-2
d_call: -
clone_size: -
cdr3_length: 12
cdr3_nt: TGTGCCACCTTTCTGGAAAGTTATGGCTACACCTTC
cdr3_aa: CATFLESYGYTF

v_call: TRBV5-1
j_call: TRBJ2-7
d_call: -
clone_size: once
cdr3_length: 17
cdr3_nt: TGCGCCAGCGCCCCTGGGTCGGCCAGGGCGAGCTCCTACGAGCAGTACTTC
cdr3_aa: CASAPGSARASSYEQYF

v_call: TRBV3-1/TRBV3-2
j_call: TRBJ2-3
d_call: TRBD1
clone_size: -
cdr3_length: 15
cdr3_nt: TGTGCCAGCAGCGTCCGACAGGGCTCCACAGATACGCAGTATTTT
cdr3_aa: CASSVRQGSTDTQYF

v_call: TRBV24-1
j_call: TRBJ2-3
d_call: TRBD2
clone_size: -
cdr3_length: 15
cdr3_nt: TGTGCCACCAGTGATTTACTAGCGGGAGTGTATACGCAGTATTTT
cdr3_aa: CATSDLLAGVYTQYF

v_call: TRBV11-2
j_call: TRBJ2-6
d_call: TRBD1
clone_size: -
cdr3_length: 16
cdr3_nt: TGTGCCAGCCCATTAAGAAGGGGGCGTGGGGCCAACGTCCTGACTTTC
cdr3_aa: CASPLRRGRGANVLTF

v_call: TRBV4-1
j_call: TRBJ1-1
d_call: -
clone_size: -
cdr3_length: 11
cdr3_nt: TGCGCCAGCAGCCAGACAGGCGAAGCTTTCTTT
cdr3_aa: CASSQTGEAFF

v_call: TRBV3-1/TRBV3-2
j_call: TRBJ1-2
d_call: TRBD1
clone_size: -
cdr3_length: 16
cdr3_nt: TGTGCCAGCAGCCCTCCTTCGGGACAGGGGAACTATGGCTACACCTTC
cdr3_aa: CASSPPSGQGNYGYTF